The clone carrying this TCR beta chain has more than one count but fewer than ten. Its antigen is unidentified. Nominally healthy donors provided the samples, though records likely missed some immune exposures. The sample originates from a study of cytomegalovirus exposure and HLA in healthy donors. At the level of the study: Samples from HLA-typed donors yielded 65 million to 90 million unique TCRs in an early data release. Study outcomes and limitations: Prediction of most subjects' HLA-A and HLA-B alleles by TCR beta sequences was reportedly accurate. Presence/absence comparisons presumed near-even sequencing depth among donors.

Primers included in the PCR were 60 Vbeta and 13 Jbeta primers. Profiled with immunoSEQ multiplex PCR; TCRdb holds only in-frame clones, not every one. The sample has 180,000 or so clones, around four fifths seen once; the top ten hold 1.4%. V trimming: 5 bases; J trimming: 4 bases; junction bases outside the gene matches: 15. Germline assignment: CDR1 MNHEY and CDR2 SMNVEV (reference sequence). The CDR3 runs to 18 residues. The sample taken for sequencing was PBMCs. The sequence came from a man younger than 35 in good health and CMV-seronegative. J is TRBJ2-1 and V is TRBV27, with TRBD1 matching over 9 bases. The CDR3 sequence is CASSTSWSQGAGYNEQFF. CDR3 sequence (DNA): TGTGCCAGCAGTACGAGCTGGTCACAGGGGGCGGGGTACAATGAGCAGTTCTTC.